This T cell receptor (beta chain) was captured in a study of T cell repertoires in cytomegalovirus infection. Notes on this clonotype: What it recognizes is unknown.

The CDR3 runs 16 residues. The J segment lost 4 bases and the V segment lost 4 bases, leaving 10 bases of the junction unmatched. Germline CDR1 is MNHEY and CDR2 is SMNVEV (reference sequence). TCRdb reprocessed the reads via MiXCR and lists one record per CDR3 protein. The data contain about 400,000 distinct CDR3 sequences, roughly 34% of them seen just once; the ten biggest clones take up less than 15%. Study results and limitations: HLA-C-restricted CMV clonotypes gave the most frequent clonotype in two of eight donors.

The material sequenced was cultured PBMCs, taken from culture after CMV antigen stimulation. The chain carries TRBV27 and TRBJ2-1, with 7 nucleotides matching TRBD2. The TCR originated in a human donor in good health (CMV status not recorded). Some clones in this sample may be carry-over from other donors' samples. The CDR3 region is CASSYPTGSGYNEQFF. For the CDR3, the DNA is TGTGCCAGCAGTTACCCCACGGGTAGCGGGTACAATGAGCAGTTCTTC.